This T cell receptor beta chain came from a study of T cells in narcolepsy. About the research overall: Patients with NT1 or NT2 and healthy control donors were enrolled. The study's findings and limits: Autoreactive clonotypes reportedly recurred in blood of same and different patients, not controls. In some patient and control memory CD4+ samples, autoreactive clones were absent.

Germline loops: CDR1 SQVTM, CDR2 ANQGSEA. This CDR3 contains 17 residues. V lost 6 bases and J lost 7; bases outside the gene matches: 21. Concerning this clone itself: Its antigen remains unknown.

Sequencing used immunoSEQ multiplex PCR; TCRdb keeps in-frame clones, though not all of them. Of fewer than 35,000 clones in the sample, under 85% were seen once. The TCR was taken from a human donor with narcolepsy. The specimen was CD45RA- memory CD4+ T cells from PBMCs. The chain joins TRBV29-1 to TRBJ2-7, with TRBD1 identical over 10 bases. The CDR3 DNA reads as TGCAGCGTCTTGGGGGGTGTCCTGGGACAGGGGAGTCGGGAGCAGTACTTC. Its translation is CSVLGGVLGQGSREQYF.